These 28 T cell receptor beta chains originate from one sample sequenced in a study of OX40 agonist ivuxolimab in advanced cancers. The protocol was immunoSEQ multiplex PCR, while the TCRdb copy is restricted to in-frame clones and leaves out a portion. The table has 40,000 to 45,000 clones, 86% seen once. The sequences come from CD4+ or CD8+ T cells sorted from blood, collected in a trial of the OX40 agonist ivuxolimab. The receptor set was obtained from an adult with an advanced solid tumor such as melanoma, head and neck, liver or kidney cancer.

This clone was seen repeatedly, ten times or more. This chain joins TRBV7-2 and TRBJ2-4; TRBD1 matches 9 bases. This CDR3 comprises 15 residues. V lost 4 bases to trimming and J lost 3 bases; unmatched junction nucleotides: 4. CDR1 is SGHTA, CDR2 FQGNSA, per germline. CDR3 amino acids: CASSYGTGFKNIQYF. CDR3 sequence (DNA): TGTGCCAGCAGCTACGGGACAGGGTTCAAAAACATTCAGTACTTC.

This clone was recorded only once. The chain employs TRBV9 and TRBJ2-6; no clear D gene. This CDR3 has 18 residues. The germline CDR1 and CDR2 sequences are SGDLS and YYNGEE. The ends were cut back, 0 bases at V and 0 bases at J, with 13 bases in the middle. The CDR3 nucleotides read TGTGCCAGCAGCGTAGCATCGGCCGGCCGCTCTGGGGCCAACGTCCTGACTTTC. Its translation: CASSVASAGRSGANVLTF.

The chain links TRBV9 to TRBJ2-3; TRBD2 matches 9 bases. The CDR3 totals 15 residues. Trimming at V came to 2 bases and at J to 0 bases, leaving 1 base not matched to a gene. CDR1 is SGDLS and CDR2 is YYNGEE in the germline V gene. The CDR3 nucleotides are TGTGCCAGCAGCGTTAGCGGGGGTAGCACAGATACGCAGTATTTT. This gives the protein CASSVSGGSTDTQYF.

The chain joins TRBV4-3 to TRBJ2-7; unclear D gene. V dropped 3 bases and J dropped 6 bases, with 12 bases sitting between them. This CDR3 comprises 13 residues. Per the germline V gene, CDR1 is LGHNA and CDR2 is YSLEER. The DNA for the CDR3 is TGCGCCAGCAGCCAGGCCCGAGGCGCCGAGCAGTACGTC. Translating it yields CASSQARGAEQYV.

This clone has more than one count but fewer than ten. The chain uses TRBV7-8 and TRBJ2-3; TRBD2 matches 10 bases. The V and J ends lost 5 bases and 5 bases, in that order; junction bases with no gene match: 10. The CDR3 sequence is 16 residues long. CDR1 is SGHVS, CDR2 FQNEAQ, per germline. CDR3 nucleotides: TGTGCCAGCAGCGCCAGCGGGGGGGCGCGTATAGATACGCAGTATTTT. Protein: CASSASGGARIDTQYF. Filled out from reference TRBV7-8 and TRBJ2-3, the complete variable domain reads GAGVSQSPRYKVAKRGQDVALRCDPISGHVSLFWYQQALGQGPEFLTYFQNEAQLDKSGLPSDRFFAERPEGSVSTLKIQRTQQEDSAVYLCASSASGGARIDTQYFGPGTRLTVL.

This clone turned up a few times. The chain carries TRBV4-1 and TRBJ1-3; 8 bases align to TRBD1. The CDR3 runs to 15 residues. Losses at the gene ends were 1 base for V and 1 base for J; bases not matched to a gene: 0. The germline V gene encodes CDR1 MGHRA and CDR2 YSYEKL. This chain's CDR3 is CASSQGQGSGNTIYF. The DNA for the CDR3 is TGCGCCAGCAGCCAAGGACAGGGGTCTGGAAACACCATATATTTT.

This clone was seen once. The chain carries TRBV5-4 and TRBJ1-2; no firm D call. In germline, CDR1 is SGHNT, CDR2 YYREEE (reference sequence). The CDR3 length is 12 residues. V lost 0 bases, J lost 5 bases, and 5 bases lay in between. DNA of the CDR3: TGTGCCAGCAGCTTGGGGCAATATGGCTACACCTTC. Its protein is CASSLGQYGYTF.

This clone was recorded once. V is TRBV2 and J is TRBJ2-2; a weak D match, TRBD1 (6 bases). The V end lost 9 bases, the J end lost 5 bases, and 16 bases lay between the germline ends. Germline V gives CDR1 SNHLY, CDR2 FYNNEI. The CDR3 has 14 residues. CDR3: CARRKQGLTGELFF. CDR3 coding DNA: TGTGCCAGGCGAAAGCAGGGGTTAACCGGGGAGCTGTTTTTT.

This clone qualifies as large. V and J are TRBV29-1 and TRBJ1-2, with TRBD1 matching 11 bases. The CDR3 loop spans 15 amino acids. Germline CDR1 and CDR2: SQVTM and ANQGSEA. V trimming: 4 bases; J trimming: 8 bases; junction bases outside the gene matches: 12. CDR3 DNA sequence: TGCAGCGTTGCCGTTTCCGGACAGGGGGCGCAAGGCTACACCTTC. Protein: CSVAVSGQGAQGYTF.

In nucleotides, the CDR3 is TGCGCCAGCAGCCAGACTAGCGGAATATACGAGCAGTACTTC. This sequence encodes CASSQTSGIYEQYF. This chain connects TRBV4-1 to TRBJ2-7; 9 bases agree with TRBD2. From germline, CDR1 is MGHRA and CDR2 YSYEKL. The CDR3 spans 14 residues. V shed 3 bases and J 4 bases; nucleotides not matched to a gene: 4.

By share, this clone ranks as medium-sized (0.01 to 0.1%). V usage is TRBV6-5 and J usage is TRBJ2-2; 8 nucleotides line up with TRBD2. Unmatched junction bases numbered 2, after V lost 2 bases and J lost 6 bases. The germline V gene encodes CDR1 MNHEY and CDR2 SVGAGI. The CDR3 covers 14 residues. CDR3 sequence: CASSYNGGAGELFF. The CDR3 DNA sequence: TGTGCCAGCAGTTACAACGGGGGGGCCGGGGAGCTGTTTTTT.

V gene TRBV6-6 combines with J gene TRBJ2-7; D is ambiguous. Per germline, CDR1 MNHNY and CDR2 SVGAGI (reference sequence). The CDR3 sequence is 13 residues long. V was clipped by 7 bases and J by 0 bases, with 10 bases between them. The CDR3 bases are TGTGCCAGCATTGATTGGAGCTCCTACGAGCAGTACGTC. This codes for CASIDWSSYEQYV.

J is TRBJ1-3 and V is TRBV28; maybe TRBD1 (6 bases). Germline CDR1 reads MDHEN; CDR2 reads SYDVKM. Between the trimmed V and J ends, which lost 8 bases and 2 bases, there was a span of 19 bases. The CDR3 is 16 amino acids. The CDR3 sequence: CASLEGTPLPGNTIYF. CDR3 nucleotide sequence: TGTGCCAGCTTGGAGGGGACACCCCTACCTGGAAACACCATATATTTT.

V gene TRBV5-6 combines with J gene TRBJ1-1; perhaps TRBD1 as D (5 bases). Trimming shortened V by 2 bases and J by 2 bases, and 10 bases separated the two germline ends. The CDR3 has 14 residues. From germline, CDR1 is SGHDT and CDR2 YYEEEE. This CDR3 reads CASSLAGTNTEAFF. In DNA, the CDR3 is TGTGCCAGCAGCTTAGCGGGGACCAACACTGAAGCTTTCTTT.

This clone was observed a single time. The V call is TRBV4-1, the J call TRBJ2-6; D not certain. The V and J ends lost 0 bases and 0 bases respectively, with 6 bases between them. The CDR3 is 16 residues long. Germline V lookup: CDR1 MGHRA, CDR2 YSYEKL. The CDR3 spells CASSQEASSGANVLTF. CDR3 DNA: TGCGCCAGCAGCCAAGAGGCTAGCTCTGGGGCCAACGTCCTGACTTTC.

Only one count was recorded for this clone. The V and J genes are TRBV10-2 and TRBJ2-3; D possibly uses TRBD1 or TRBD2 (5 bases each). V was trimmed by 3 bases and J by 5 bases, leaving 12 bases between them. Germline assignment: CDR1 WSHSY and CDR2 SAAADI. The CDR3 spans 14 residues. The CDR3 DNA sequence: TGCGCCAGCAGTGAACCGGGGCAGGGAGATACGCAGTATTTT. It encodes CASSEPGQGDTQYF.

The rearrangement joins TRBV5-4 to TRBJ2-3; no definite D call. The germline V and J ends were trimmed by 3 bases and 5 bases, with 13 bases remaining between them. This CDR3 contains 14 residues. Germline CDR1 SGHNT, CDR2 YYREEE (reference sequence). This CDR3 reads CASSYRTVIDTQYF. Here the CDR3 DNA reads TGTGCCAGCAGCTACCGAACGGTCATAGATACGCAGTATTTT. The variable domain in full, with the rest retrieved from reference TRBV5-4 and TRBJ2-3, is ETGVTQSPTHLIKTRGQQVTLRCSSQSGHNTVSWYQQALGQGPQFIFQYYREEENGRGNFPPRFSGLQFPNYSSELNVNALELDDSALYLCASSYRTVIDTQYFGPGTRLTVL.

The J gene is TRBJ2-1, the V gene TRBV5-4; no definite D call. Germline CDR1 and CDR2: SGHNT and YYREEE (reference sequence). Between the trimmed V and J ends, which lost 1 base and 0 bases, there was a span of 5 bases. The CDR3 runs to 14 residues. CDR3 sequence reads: CASSLRGSYNEQFF. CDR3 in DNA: TGTGCCAGCAGCTTGCGTGGCTCCTACAATGAGCAGTTCTTC.

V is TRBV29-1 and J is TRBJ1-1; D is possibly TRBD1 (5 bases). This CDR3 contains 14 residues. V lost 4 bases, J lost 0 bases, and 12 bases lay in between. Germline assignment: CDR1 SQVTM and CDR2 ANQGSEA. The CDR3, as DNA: TGCAGCGTTGTATCAGGGCCAGTGAACACTGAAGCTTTCTTT. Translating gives CSVVSGPVNTEAFF.

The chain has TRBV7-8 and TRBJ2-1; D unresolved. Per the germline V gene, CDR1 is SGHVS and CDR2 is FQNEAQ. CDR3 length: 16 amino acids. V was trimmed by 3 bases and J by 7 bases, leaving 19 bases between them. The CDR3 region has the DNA TGTGCCAGCAGCTTCTTCGACCCCCCGGGTATGAATGAGCAGTTCTTC. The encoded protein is CASSFFDPPGMNEQFF. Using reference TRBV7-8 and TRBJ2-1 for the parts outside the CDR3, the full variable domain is GAGVSQSPRYKVAKRGQDVALRCDPISGHVSLFWYQQALGQGPEFLTYFQNEAQLDKSGLPSDRFFAERPEGSVSTLKIQRTQQEDSAVYLCASSFFDPPGMNEQFFGPGTRLTVL.

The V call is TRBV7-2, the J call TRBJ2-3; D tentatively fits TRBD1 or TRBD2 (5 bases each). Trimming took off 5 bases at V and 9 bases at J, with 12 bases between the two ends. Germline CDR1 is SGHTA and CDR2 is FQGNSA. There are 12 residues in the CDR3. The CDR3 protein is CASSPQRGTQYF. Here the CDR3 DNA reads TGTGCCAGCAGCCCCCAACGGGGCACGCAGTATTTT.

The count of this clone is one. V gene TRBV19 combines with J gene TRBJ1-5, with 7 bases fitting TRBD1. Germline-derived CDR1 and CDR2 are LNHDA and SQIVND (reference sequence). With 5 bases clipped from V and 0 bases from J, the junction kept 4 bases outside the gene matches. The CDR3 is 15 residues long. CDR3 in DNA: TGTGCCAGTAGTGTTGGGACAGCTAGCAATCAGCCCCAGCATTTT. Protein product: CASSVGTASNQPQHF.

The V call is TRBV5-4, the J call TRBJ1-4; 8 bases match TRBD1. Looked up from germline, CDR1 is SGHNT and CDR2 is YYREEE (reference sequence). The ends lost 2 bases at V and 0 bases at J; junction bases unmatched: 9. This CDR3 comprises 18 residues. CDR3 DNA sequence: TGTGCCAGCAGCTTTGGGATAGGGACAGGCTCAACTAATGAAAAACTGTTTTTT. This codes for CASSFGIGTGSTNEKLFF.

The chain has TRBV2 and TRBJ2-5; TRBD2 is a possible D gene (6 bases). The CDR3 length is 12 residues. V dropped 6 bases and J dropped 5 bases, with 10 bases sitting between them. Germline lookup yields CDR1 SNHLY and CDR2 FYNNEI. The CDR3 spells CASRGLRETQYF. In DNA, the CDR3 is TGTGCCAGCAGGGGACTCCGGGAGACCCAGTACTTC.

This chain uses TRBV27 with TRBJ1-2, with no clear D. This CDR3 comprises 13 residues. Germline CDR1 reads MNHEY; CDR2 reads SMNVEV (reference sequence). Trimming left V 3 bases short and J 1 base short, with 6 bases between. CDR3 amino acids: CASSLGINYGYTF. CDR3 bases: TGTGCCAGCAGTTTGGGCATTAACTATGGCTACACCTTC.

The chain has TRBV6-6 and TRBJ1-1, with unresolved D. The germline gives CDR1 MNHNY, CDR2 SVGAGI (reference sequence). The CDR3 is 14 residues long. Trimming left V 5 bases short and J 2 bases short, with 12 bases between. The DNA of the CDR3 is TGTGCCAGCAGTCCCTGGACTTCAAACACTGAAGCTTTCTTT. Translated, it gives CASSPWTSNTEAFF.

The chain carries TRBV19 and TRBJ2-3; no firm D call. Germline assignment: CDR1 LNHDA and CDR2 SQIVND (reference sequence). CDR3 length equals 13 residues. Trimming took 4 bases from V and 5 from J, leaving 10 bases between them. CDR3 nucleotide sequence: TGTGCCAGTAGTACCGGGCCGGGAGATACGCAGTATTTT. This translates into CASSTGPGDTQYF.

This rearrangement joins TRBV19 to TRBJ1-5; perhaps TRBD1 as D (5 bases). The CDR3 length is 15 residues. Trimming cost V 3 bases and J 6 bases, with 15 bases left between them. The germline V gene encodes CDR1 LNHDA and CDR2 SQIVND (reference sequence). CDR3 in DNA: TGTGCCAGTAGTATTCGGGGGGTGGGGGTTCAGCCCCAGCATTTT. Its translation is CASSIRGVGVQPQHF.